What follows is one T cell receptor beta chain and its context. Its antigen is as yet unknown. This sample is part of a study of response to subunit inactivated influenza vaccine. General study results and limits: Authors suggested each seasonal flu vaccination may recruit only limited numbers of new T cells.

CDR1 is DFQATT, CDR2 SNEGSKA, per germline (reference sequence). V was pared by 0 bases and J by 3 bases, with 8 bases of the junction left unmatched. The CDR3 is 15 amino acids. One entry per CDR3 protein results from TCRdb running MiXCR on the RT-PCR reads. The data hold around 850,000 distinct CDR3 sequences, with around 18% observed a single time. The specimen comprised PBMCs from blood, sampled around 5 days after vaccination. The receptor comes from a man aged 50 to 59 who received an inactivated influenza vaccine. The V call is TRBV20-1, the J call TRBJ2-7, with 7 bases that match TRBD2. For the CDR3, the DNA is TGCAGTGCTAGAGAAGTGTCTAGCGGAAACTACGAGCAGTACTTC. Encoded protein: CSAREVSSGNYEQYF.